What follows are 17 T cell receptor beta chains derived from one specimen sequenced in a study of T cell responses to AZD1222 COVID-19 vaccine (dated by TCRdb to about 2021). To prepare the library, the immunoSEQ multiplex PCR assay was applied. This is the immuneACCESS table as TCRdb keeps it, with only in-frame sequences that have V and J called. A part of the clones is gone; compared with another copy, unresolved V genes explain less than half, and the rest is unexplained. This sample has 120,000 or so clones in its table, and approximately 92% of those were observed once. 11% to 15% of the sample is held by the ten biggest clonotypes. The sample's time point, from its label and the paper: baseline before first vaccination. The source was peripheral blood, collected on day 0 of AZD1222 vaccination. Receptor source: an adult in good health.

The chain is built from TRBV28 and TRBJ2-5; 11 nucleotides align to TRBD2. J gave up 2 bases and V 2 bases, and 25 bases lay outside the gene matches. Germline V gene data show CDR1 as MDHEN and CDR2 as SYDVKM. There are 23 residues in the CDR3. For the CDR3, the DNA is TGTGCCAGCAGTTTAAACCCCCGGACAGGGGCGCTTAGCGGGAGGGCCGCACAAGAGACCCAGTACTTC. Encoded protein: CASSLNPRTGALSGRAAQETQYF.

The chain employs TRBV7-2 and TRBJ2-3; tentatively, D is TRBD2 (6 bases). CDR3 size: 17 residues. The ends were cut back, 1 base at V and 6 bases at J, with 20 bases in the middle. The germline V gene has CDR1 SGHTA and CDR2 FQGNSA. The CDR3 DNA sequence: TGTGCCAGCAGCTTAGGGGAGGACGGGGCCTACTCGGATACGCAGTATTTT. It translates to CASSLGEDGAYSDTQYF.

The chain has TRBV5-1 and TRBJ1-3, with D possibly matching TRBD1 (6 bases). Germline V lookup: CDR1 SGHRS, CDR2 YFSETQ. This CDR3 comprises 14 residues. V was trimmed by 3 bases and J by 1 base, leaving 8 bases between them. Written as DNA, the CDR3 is TGCGCCAGCAGCTCAGGGGATTCTGGAAACACCATATATTTT. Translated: CASSSGDSGNTIYF.

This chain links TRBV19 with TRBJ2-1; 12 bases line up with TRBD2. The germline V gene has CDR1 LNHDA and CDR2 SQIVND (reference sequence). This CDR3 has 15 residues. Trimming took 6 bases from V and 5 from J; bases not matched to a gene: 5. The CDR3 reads CASRLAGGPDNEQFF. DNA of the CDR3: TGTGCCAGTAGGCTAGCGGGGGGGCCAGACAATGAGCAGTTCTTC.

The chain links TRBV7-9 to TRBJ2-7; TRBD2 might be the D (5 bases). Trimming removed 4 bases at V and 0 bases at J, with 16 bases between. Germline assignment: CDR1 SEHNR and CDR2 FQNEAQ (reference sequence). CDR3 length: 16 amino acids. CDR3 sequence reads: CASSSPPLSGSYEQYF. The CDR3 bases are TGTGCCAGCAGCTCCCCCCCTCTGAGCGGCTCCTACGAGCAGTACTTC.

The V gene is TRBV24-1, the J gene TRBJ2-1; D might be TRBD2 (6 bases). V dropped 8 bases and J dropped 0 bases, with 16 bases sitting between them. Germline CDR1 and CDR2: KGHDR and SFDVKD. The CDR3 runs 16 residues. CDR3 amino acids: CATTHLADRSYNEQFF. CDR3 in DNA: TGTGCCACCACTCATTTAGCGGATCGCTCCTACAATGAGCAGTTCTTC.

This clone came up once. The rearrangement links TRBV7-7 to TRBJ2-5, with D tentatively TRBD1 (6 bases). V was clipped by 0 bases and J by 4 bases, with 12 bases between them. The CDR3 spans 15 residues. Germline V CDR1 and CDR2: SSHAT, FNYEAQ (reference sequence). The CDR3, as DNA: TGTGCCAGCAGCTTAGCGGGGGCGCCCACAGAGACCCAGTACTTC. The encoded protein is CASSLAGAPTETQYF.

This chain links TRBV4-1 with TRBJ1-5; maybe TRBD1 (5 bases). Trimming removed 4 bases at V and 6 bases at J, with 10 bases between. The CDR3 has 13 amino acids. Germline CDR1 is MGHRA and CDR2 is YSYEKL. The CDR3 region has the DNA TGCGCCAGCAGCCCTTCAGGGTCTCAGCCCCAGCATTTT. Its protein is CASSPSGSQPQHF.

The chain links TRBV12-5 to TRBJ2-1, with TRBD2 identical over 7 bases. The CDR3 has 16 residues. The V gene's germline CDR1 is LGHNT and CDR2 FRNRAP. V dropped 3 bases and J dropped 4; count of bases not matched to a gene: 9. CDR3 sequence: CASGFLRPSGYNEQFF. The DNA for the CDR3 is TGTGCTAGTGGTTTCCTAAGGCCTAGCGGATACAATGAGCAGTTCTTC.

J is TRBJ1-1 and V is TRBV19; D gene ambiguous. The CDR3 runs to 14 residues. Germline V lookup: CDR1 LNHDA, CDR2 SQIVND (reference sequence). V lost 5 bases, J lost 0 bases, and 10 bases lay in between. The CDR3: CASSFSTLNTEAFF. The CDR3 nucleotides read TGTGCCAGTAGTTTCTCGACCTTGAACACTGAAGCTTTCTTT.

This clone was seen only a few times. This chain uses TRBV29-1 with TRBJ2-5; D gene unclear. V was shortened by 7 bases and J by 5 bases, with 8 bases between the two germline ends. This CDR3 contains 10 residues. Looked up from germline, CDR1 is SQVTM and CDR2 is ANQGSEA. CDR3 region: CSANSETQYF. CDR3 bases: TGCAGCGCAAACTCGGAGACCCAGTACTTC. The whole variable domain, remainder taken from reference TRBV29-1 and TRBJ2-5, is SAVISQKPSRDICQRGTSLTIQCQVDSQVTMMFWYRQQPGQSLTLIATANQGSEATYESGFVIDKFPISRPNLTFSTLTVSNMSPEDSSIYLCSANSETQYFGPGTRLLVL.

The CDR3 coding sequence is TGCGCCAGCAGCCAAGAGCCGGGACAGGGATTCTACGAGCAGTACTTC. Its protein product is CASSQEPGQGFYEQYF. J is TRBJ2-7 and V is TRBV4-1; 9 nucleotides agree with TRBD1. CDR1 and CDR2 from the germline V gene are MGHRA and YSYEKL. The CDR3 covers 16 residues. With 0 bases clipped from V and 3 bases from J, the junction kept 6 bases outside the gene matches.

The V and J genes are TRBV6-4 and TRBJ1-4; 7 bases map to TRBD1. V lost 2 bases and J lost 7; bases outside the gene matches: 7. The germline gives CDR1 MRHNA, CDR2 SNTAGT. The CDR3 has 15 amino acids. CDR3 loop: CASSDGTGVGEKLFF. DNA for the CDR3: TGTGCCAGCAGTGACGGCACAGGGGTTGGTGAAAAACTGTTTTTT.

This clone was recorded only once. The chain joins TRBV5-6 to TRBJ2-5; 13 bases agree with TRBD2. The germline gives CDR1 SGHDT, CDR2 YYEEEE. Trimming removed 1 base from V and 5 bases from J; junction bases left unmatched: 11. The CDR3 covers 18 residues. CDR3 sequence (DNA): TGTGCCAGCAGCTTGCCACTGGGACTAGCGGGGTTGGCGGAGACCCAGTACTTC. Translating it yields CASSLPLGLAGLAETQYF.

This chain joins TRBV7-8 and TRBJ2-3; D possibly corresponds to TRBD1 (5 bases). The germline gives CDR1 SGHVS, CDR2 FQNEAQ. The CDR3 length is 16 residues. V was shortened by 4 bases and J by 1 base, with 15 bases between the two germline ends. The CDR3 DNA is TGTGCCAGCAGCTCCACCAGGACAACTCGCACAGATACGCAGTATTTT. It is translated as CASSSTRTTRTDTQYF.

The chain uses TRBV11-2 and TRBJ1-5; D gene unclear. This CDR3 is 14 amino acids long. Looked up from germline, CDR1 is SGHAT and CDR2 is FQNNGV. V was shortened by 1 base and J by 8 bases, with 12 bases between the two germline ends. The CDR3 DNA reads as TGTGCCAGCAGCTTAGTTTCGTCCGCCGAGCCCCAGCATTTT. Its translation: CASSLVSSAEPQHF.

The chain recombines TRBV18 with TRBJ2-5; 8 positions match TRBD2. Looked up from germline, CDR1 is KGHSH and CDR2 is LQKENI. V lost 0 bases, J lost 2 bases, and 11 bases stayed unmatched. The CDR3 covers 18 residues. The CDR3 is CASSPPILRGAGQETQYF. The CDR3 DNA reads TGTGCCAGCTCACCACCGATCCTGCGGGGGGCAGGGCAAGAGACCCAGTACTTC.